The 17 T cell receptor beta chains below come from one sample, sequenced in a study of shared clonotypes between healthy human individuals. Data came from immunoSEQ multiplex PCR; TCRdb stores just in-frame clones and leaves some out. The sample contains under 600,000 clones, around 78% of which appear only once. The specimen was PBMCs. The source is a woman aged 40 to 55 in good health. Some clones in this sample may be carry-over from other donors' samples.

This chain joins TRBV7-9 and TRBJ1-1, with TRBD1 as a possible D gene (6 bases). Deletions cut 5 bases from V and 1 base from J, with 14 bases between. CDR3 length: 15 amino acids. Germline V gene data show CDR1 as SEHNR and CDR2 as FQNEAQ (reference sequence). DNA for the CDR3: TGTGCCAGCAGCCCAGGGGTCCCCCCGAACACTGAAGCTTTCTTT. Translated: CASSPGVPPNTEAFF.

The rearrangement uses TRBV27 and TRBJ2-3; tentative D call: TRBD1 (6 bases). V dropped 6 bases and J dropped 2 bases, with 18 bases sitting between them. The CDR3 sequence is 16 residues long. In germline, CDR1 is MNHEY, CDR2 SMNVEV (reference sequence). The CDR3: CASSFLGQTYTDTQYF. CDR3 sequence (DNA): TGTGCCAGCAGCTTCCTCGGACAGACTTACACAGATACGCAGTATTTT.

The DNA for the CDR3 is TGTGCCAGCAGAACAGGGGGTGGGGGTGGCTACACCTTC. Its protein product is CASRTGGGGGYTF. V is TRBV27 and J is TRBJ1-2; TRBD1 matches at 8 bases. V lost 6 bases and J lost 7; bases outside the gene matches: 7. The CDR3 has 13 residues. Germline V gene data show CDR1 as MNHEY and CDR2 as SMNVEV (reference sequence).

As for this clone: One base away lies a much larger clone, so this may be a sequencing read error. The rearrangement joins TRBV4-1 to TRBJ2-2; 9 bases agree with TRBD2. The V gene's germline CDR1 is MGHRA and CDR2 YSYEKL. This CDR3 has 15 residues. The CDR3 nucleotides read TGCGCCGGCAGCTGGCGGGAGGGGAACACCGGGGAGCTGTTTTTT. Translated: CAGSWREGNTGELFF.

As to this clone: One base separates it from a far larger clone, so it is likely a read error. The conserved final phenylalanine or tryptophan is absent from the CDR3, which likely points to a read error. The gene calls are TRBV5-5 and TRBJ1-4, with D unresolved. The V gene's germline CDR1 is SGHKS and CDR2 YYEKEE (reference sequence). The CDR3 covers 15 residues. V lost 4 bases, J lost 0 bases, and 10 bases lay in between. CDR3 nucleotide sequence: TGTGCCAGCAGCCCCCTGGTCGCAACTAATGAAAAACTGTTTCTT. Its protein is CASSPLVATNEKLFL.

In DNA form, the CDR3 reads TGTGCCAGCGCCGGGGCCGCCTACGAGCAGTACTTC. As protein: CASAGAAYEQYF. The chain employs TRBV25-1 and TRBJ2-7; perhaps D is TRBD1 or TRBD2 (5 bases each). This CDR3 has 12 residues. CDR1 and CDR2 from the germline V gene are MGHDK and SYGVNS. The V and J ends lost 8 bases and 2 bases respectively, with 10 bases between them.

This clone appeared a few times. The chain links TRBV6-1 to TRBJ1-2; D call uncertain. The V and J ends lost 0 bases and 2 bases respectively, with 16 bases between them. The germline V gene has CDR1 MNHNS and CDR2 SASEGT. The CDR3 is made up of 17 amino acids. This CDR3 reads CASSEAATPDPNYGYTF. The CDR3 nucleotides read TGTGCCAGCAGTGAAGCGGCAACACCCGATCCCAACTATGGCTACACCTTC.

This CDR3 reads CASSPTATSGTDTQYF. The CDR3 bases are TGTGCCAGCAGCCCTACGGCGACTAGCGGCACAGATACGCAGTATTTT. The chain carries TRBV6-6 and TRBJ2-3, with 8 bases matching TRBD2. The CDR3 is 16 residues long. Per the germline V gene, CDR1 is MNHNY and CDR2 is SVGAGI (reference sequence). Losses at the gene ends were 6 bases for V and 1 base for J; bases not matched to a gene: 9.

The chain uses TRBV6-5 and TRBJ2-7, with TRBD2 as a possible D gene (6 bases). With 2 bases removed from V and 5 bases from J, the gap between germline ends came to 13 bases. Germline V CDR1 and CDR2: MNHEY, SVGAGI. The CDR3 is made up of 14 amino acids. The CDR3 bases are TGTGCCAGCAGTTACGGACTACCCTCAGACGAGCAGTACTTC. Its protein is CASSYGLPSDEQYF.

The rearrangement joins TRBV5-4 to TRBJ2-5; 8 bases fit TRBD1. CDR3 length equals 14 residues. Germline assignment: CDR1 SGHNT and CDR2 YYREEE (reference sequence). V was clipped by 2 bases and J by 2 bases; unmatched bases: 2. The DNA of the CDR3 is TGTGCCAGCAGCTTAGGACAGGGTCAAGAGACCCAGTACTTC. This encodes CASSLGQGQETQYF.

V gene TRBV29-1 combines with J gene TRBJ1-1, with D perhaps TRBD1 (5 bases). Deletions cut 0 bases from V and 1 base from J, with 9 bases between. Germline CDR1 and CDR2: SQVTM and ANQGSEA. The CDR3 length is 14 residues. The CDR3 DNA sequence: TGCAGCGTTGAAGATCGGGGACGGAACACTGAAGCTTTCTTT. Translating gives CSVEDRGRNTEAFF. Combining the CDR3 with reference TRBV29-1 and TRBJ1-1 gives the whole variable domain SAVISQKPSRDICQRGTSLTIQCQVDSQVTMMFWYRQQPGQSLTLIATANQGSEATYESGFVIDKFPISRPNLTFSTLTVSNMSPEDSSIYLCSVEDRGRNTEAFFGQGTRLTVV.

The CDR3 loop reads CASRPQRGGRGTGELFF. Written as DNA, the CDR3 is TGTGCCAGCAGACCCCAGAGAGGTGGCAGGGGCACCGGGGAGCTGTTTTTT. The genes are TRBV19 and TRBJ2-2; D possibly corresponds to TRBD1 (6 bases). V dropped 9 bases and J dropped 4 bases, with 24 bases sitting between them. Germline CDR1 LNHDA, CDR2 SQIVND (reference sequence). The CDR3 has 17 residues.

The chain has TRBV4-1 and TRBJ2-1; tentatively, D is TRBD2 (7 bases). The CDR3 is 15 amino acids. V lost 6 bases to trimming and J lost 4 bases, with 16 bases between them. Germline CDR1 reads MGHRA; CDR2 reads YSYEKL. The CDR3 sequence: CASRQGGGSYNEQFF. The CDR3, as DNA: TGCGCCAGCAGACAGGGTGGCGGGAGTTACAATGAGCAGTTCTTC.

This rearrangement joins TRBV27 to TRBJ2-7; no clear D. Trimming took 10 bases from V and 4 from J, leaving 11 bases between them. The CDR3 sequence is 11 residues long. Germline-derived CDR1 and CDR2 are MNHEY and SMNVEV (reference sequence). The chain's CDR3 is CAITLGYEQYF. CDR3 coding DNA: TGTGCCATCACGCTTGGATACGAGCAGTACTTC.

The chain links TRBV18 to TRBJ1-1, with D possibly being TRBD1 (6 bases). Between the trimmed V and J ends, which lost 3 bases and 3 bases, there was a span of 14 bases. The CDR3 is 15 amino acids. CDR1 and CDR2 (germline): KGHSH, LQKENI. CDR3 region: CASSPVQQGHTEAFF. CDR3 DNA sequence: TGTGCCAGCTCACCGGTCCAGCAGGGGCACACTGAAGCTTTCTTT.

The V call is TRBV10-3, the J call TRBJ2-4, with a possible D match to TRBD1 (5 bases). Deletions cut 2 bases from V and 1 base from J, with 6 bases between. The CDR3 is 14 residues long. Germline CDR1 is ENHRY and CDR2 is SYGVKD. The CDR3 sequence is CAISERGAKNIQYF. In nucleotides, the CDR3 is TGTGCCATCAGTGAGAGGGGTGCCAAAAACATTCAGTACTTC.

The chain couples TRBV30 to TRBJ2-3; 8 bases are a match to TRBD2. V shed 7 bases, J shed 0 bases, and the junction held 3 bases outside the gene matches. The CDR3 has 13 amino acids. Germline assignment: CDR1 GTSNPN and CDR2 SVGIG (reference sequence). CDR3 coding DNA: TGTGCCTTTAGCGGGGCCAGCACAGATACGCAGTATTTT. It encodes CAFSGASTDTQYF.